This note documents a single TCR beta chain sequence. No cognate antigen has been identified for it. Base-call qualities are not available, and no considerably larger clone is one nucleotide away. TCRbeta CDR3 regions were amplified from genomic DNA using the immunoSEQ Assay, a bias-controlled multiplex PCR. Concerning the study's data processing: The number of nucleated cells in each sample was estimated from the amplification of reference gene primers within the assay. To quantify the absolute abundance of each unique TCRbeta CDR3 rearrangement, sequence reads were collapsed and filtered. For each sample, productive Simpson clonality was calculated by taking the square root of Simpson's diversity index across productive rearrangements. TCRdb carries this immuneACCESS record with in-frame sequences only. Its versions omit some clonotypes, under half of them owing to an unresolved V gene in the studies checked, with the rest unexplained. V and J calls and clone size are those listed in that table; D and trimming were worked out from the DNA. For this sample there are 120,000 to 150,000 clones; approximately 90% appear just once. 3% of the sample is held by the ten biggest clonotypes.

The collaborating institutions used their own protocols to collect whole blood in K2EDTA tubes. For TCRbeta analysis, collaborators shipped samples as frozen whole blood, isolated PBMCs, or DNA extracted from either of those sample types. CDR1 is given as LGHNA and CDR2 as YSLEER, both from the germline V gene. V loses 0 bases, J loses 1 base, and the germline ends lie 17 bases apart. Its CDR3 holds 18 amino acids, cysteine through phenylalanine. The CDR3 DNA has 54 bases and is translated from base 1. These data belong to a study of blood T cell repertoires in COVID-19 (dated by TCRdb to 2019 to 2021). For the study in its entirety: Samples covering the acute and convalescent phases of COVID-19 were provided by collaborators in the United States, Italy and Spain. The samples were drawn from two sources: the first 160 participants of the ongoing ImmuneRACE study, and 1,254 subjects contributed by 6 global collaborators. The material from the prospective study consisted of cDNA or gDNA derived from T cells, B-cell-depleted T cells, or PBMCs. HLA class I and class II types, where available, came from metadata supplied by the sample provider rather than from assay-based typing. Deeply sampled blood TCRbeta repertoires from subjects exposed to, actively infected with, or recovered from COVID-19 were included in the dataset. Nearly every sample came with metadata listing a de-identified subject ID, COVID-19 status, age in years and sex. A freely available public database, intended as a resource for researchers studying the immune response to SARS-CoV-2, is where the repertoires were released. Findings and caveats that apply to the study as a whole: The amount of clinical and demographic metadata varied by source and participant and was provided uncurated.

The sequence came from a woman in her sixties or seventies with active COVID-19. Source material: peripheral blood. The chain uses TRBV4-3 and TRBJ2-3, with a weak D call of TRBD1 (5 bases match). The nucleotides are TGCGCCAGCAGCCAAGATCTTTCGTCAGGGCTTGGCACAGATACGCAGTATTTT. Its translation reads: CASSQDLSSGLGTDTQYF.